Shown below are 27 T cell receptor beta chains from a single sample sequenced in a study of T cell clonotyping in hematopoietic cell transplantation. Sequencing used immunoSEQ multiplex PCR; TCRdb keeps in-frame clones, though not all of them. Of some 8,000 clones listed, around 94% are singletons. This specimen consisted of PBMCs, obtained 180 days after allogeneic stem cell transplant. Receptors originate from a female patient aged 50 to 60 who had an allogeneic stem cell transplant from an unrelated donor, so the T cells may come from the graft donor. Some clones in this sample may be carry-over from other donors' samples.

The rearrangement joins TRBV28 to TRBJ2-7; D call uncertain. CDR1 is MDHEN and CDR2 is SYDVKM in the germline V gene. V was pared by 8 bases and J by 4 bases, with 12 bases between. This CDR3 region has 12 residues. The CDR3 DNA sequence: TGTGCCAGCTCAACTGCGGCTTACGAGCAGTACGTC. Protein sequence: CASSTAAYEQYV.

This chain links TRBV30 with TRBJ2-7; unclear D gene. The CDR3 is 11 amino acids. Germline loops: CDR1 GTSNPN, CDR2 SVGIG (reference sequence). V was trimmed by 0 bases and J by 7 bases, leaving 7 bases between them. Here the CDR3 reads CAWSVLGEQYF. The CDR3 bases are TGTGCCTGGAGTGTACTGGGGGAGCAGTACTTC.

The CDR3 loop is CATRRGSGYGYTF. The CDR3 DNA is TGTGCCACCCGTCGGGGCAGTGGCTATGGCTACACCTTC. The chain links TRBV27 to TRBJ1-2, with D possibly TRBD1 on 5 matching bases. Per the germline V gene, CDR1 is MNHEY and CDR2 is SMNVEV (reference sequence). The CDR3 length is 13 residues. V lost 10 bases to trimming and J lost 4 bases, with 16 bases between them.

This chain joins TRBV28 and TRBJ2-7; 7 bases are shared with TRBD2. Germline CDR1 and CDR2: MDHEN and SYDVKM. CDR3 size: 12 residues. J lost 6 bases, V lost 11 bases, and 10 bases had no gene match. As DNA, the CDR3 is TGTGCCGGGGGGGACCTGGCGGCCGAGCAGTACGTC. It is translated as CAGGDLAAEQYV.

The chain carries TRBV19 and TRBJ1-1; TRBD1 matches at 12 bases. V lost 5 bases, J lost 3 bases, and 10 bases stayed unmatched. CDR1 and CDR2 (germline): LNHDA, SQIVND (reference sequence). CDR3 length: 17 residues. The CDR3 DNA follows: TGTGCCAGTAGTCCCCCCCCGGGACAGGGGGCATACACTGAAGCTTTCTTT. Its protein product is CASSPPPGQGAYTEAFF.

The chain joins TRBV19 to TRBJ2-1; 15 bases are shared with TRBD2. V lost 3 bases and J lost 7; bases outside the gene matches: 4. The CDR3 loop spans 16 amino acids. Germline V gives CDR1 LNHDA, CDR2 SQIVND (reference sequence). CDR3 residues: CASSMGLAGGQNEQFF. The CDR3 DNA follows: TGTGCCAGTAGTATGGGACTAGCGGGGGGACAGAATGAGCAGTTCTTC.

This rearrangement joins TRBV2 to TRBJ1-4; D may be TRBD1 (5 bases). CDR1 and CDR2 (germline): SNHLY, FYNNEI. V was pared by 6 bases and J by 5 bases, with 16 bases between. The CDR3 is made up of 15 amino acids. Written as DNA, the CDR3 is TGTGCCAGCAGGACCCTCCCAGGGATGAATGAAAAACTGTTTTTT. Its translation: CASRTLPGMNEKLFF.

As concerns this clone: A junction end diverges from the germline sequence, so it may reflect a read error. The chain couples TRBV6-1 to TRBJ1-6; 7 bases align to TRBD1. The CDR3 covers 11 residues. Germline V gives CDR1 MNHNS, CDR2 SASEGT. This CDR3 reads CASSGGGQDTF. CDR3 nucleotide sequence: TGTGCCAGCAGTGGGGGAGGACAGGACACCTTT.

This chain joins TRBV7-9 and TRBJ2-4; D may be TRBD1 (6 bases). The germline V gene has CDR1 SEHNR and CDR2 FQNEAQ (reference sequence). Trimming shortened V by 3 bases and J by 10 bases, and 10 bases separated the two germline ends. There are 12 residues in the CDR3. Written as DNA, the CDR3 is TGTGCCAGCAGCTTTAGGACAGAAATTCAGTACTTC. This sequence encodes CASSFRTEIQYF. The full variable domain, completed using reference TRBV7-9 and TRBJ2-4, is DTGVSQNPRHKITKRGQNVTFRCDPISEHNRLYWYRQTLGQGPEFLTYFQNEAQLEKSRLLSDRFSAERPKGSFSTLEIQRTEQGDSAMYLCASSFRTEIQYFGAGTRLSVL.

This clone was detected a few times. This sequence joins TRBV30 and TRBJ2-1, with 10 bases matching TRBD1. From germline, CDR1 is GTSNPN and CDR2 SVGIG (reference sequence). CDR3 length equals 15 residues. V shed 4 bases, J shed 4 bases, and the junction held 7 bases outside the gene matches. CDR3 loop: CAWNRGDRGYNEQFF. In nucleotides, the CDR3 is TGTGCCTGGAACCGGGGGGACAGGGGTTACAATGAGCAGTTCTTC.

The rearrangement uses TRBV28 and TRBJ2-5, with D perhaps TRBD2 (6 bases). This CDR3 has 15 residues. Trimming pared 7 bases from V and 5 bases from J, leaving 20 bases between. Per the germline V gene, CDR1 is MDHEN and CDR2 is SYDVKM. In DNA form, the CDR3 reads TGTGCCAGCACCCCCTGGGGGGTAGGTCCGGAGACCCAGTACTTC. Protein: CASTPWGVGPETQYF.

The J gene is TRBJ1-1, the V gene TRBV19; TRBD1 matches 8 bases. There are 15 residues in the CDR3. J was trimmed by 5 bases and V by 5 bases; bases with no gene match: 10. Germline assignment: CDR1 LNHDA and CDR2 SQIVND (reference sequence). CDR3 sequence reads: CASSVLQGAGTEAFF. CDR3 DNA: TGTGCCAGTAGTGTTCTCCAGGGGGCCGGGACTGAAGCTTTCTTT.

V is TRBV11-2 and J is TRBJ1-6; 8 nucleotides match TRBD1. Trimming at V came to 4 bases and at J to 8 bases, leaving 10 bases not matched to a gene. The CDR3 is 16 amino acids. Germline lookup yields CDR1 SGHAT and CDR2 FQNNGV. CDR3 sequence reads: CASSSPGGTGDSPLHF. The DNA of the CDR3 is TGTGCCAGCAGCTCCCCCGGGGGGACAGGAGATTCACCCCTCCACTTT.

This chain links TRBV28 with TRBJ1-2, with TRBD1 as a possible D gene (5 bases). This CDR3 has 13 amino acids. V lost 5 bases and J lost 5, with 12 bases in between. CDR1 and CDR2 from the germline V gene are MDHEN and SYDVKM. The DNA of the CDR3 is TGTGCCAGCAGTGCCGGGGCACCGTATGGCTACACCTTC. This gives the protein CASSAGAPYGYTF.

This chain joins TRBV11-2 and TRBJ2-7, with D possibly TRBD2 on 6 matching bases. Per germline, CDR1 SGHAT and CDR2 FQNNGV. The germline V and J ends were trimmed by 0 bases and 2 bases, with 11 bases remaining between them. The CDR3 runs to 15 residues. The CDR3 sequence: CASSLEWGGAYEQYV. The DNA for the CDR3 is TGTGCCAGCAGCTTAGAGTGGGGCGGGGCCTACGAGCAGTACGTC.

The rearrangement joins TRBV7-9 to TRBJ1-3; the D gene is possibly TRBD1 (5 bases). V shed 2 bases and J shed 2 bases, with 13 bases lying between them. Germline CDR1 SEHNR, CDR2 FQNEAQ (reference sequence). This CDR3 has 16 residues. CDR3 DNA: TGTGCCAGCAGCTTACGCCCAGTGGGGGCTGGAAACACCATATATTTT. Translation gives CASSLRPVGAGNTIYF.

The chain is built from TRBV28 and TRBJ1-2, with D possibly matching TRBD1 (6 bases). From germline, CDR1 is MDHEN and CDR2 SYDVKM. Deletions cut 3 bases from V and 2 bases from J, with 13 bases between. This CDR3 is 15 amino acids long. Here the CDR3 DNA reads TGTGCCAGCAGTTTCTTGGGGGGGGCGAACTATGGCTACACCTTC. Residues: CASSFLGGANYGYTF.

The CDR3, as DNA: TGTGCCAGCAGCTTAAATGAGGGACTAATCCTGGGGGCTTTCTTT. Its translation: CASSLNEGLILGAFF. The chain employs TRBV7-9 and TRBJ1-1; tentative D call: TRBD1 (5 bases). Germline V lookup: CDR1 SEHNR, CDR2 FQNEAQ (reference sequence). The ends were cut back, 2 bases at V and 11 bases at J, with 21 bases in the middle. The CDR3 has 15 residues.

The chain recombines TRBV6-6 with TRBJ2-3; the D gene could be TRBD1 or TRBD2 (5 bases each). Germline V gene sequence: CDR1 MNHNY, CDR2 SVGAGI (reference sequence). V lost 6 bases and J lost 4, with 20 bases in between. The CDR3 is 16 amino acids. The CDR3 is CASSLGTPSLADTQYF. CDR3 sequence (DNA): TGTGCCAGCAGCCTCGGGACCCCAAGCCTAGCAGATACGCAGTATTTT.

This chain links TRBV4-1 with TRBJ1-5, with 8 nucleotides matching TRBD1. Germline CDR1 is MGHRA and CDR2 is YSYEKL. The J segment lost 4 bases and the V segment lost 5 bases, leaving 1 base of the junction unmatched. The CDR3 consists of 13 residues. Here the CDR3 DNA reads TGCGCCAGCAGCACAGGGGGGAATCAGCCCCAGCATTTT. It specifies CASSTGGNQPQHF.

This clone has only one observation. V and J are TRBV7-2 and TRBJ1-1; D might be TRBD1 (5 bases). Germline loops: CDR1 SGHTA, CDR2 FQGNSA. The CDR3 is made up of 17 amino acids. V lost 0 bases and J 5 bases, leaving 19 bases between the germline ends. CDR3 residues: CASSLAPTDTPGTEAFF. CDR3 in DNA: TGTGCCAGCAGCTTAGCTCCCACGGACACCCCGGGTACTGAAGCTTTCTTT.

V and J are TRBV6-4 and TRBJ1-5; D not resolved. From germline, CDR1 is MRHNA and CDR2 SNTAGT. The CDR3 runs 12 residues. The CDR3, as DNA: TGTGCGGGGAGCCCCAGCAATCAGCCCCAGCATTTT. Its protein product is CAGSPSNQPQHF.

This chain uses TRBV5-1 with TRBJ2-7; 9 nucleotides agree with TRBD2. This CDR3 region has 16 residues. Trimming cost V 5 bases and J 1 base; bases outside gene matches: 10. Germline V gene sequence: CDR1 SGHRS, CDR2 YFSETQ. The CDR3 protein is CASSSGPSGVSYEQYF. The CDR3 DNA follows: TGCGCCAGCAGTTCGGGACCTAGCGGGGTTTCCTACGAGCAGTACTTC.

The chain has TRBV7-2 and TRBJ1-5; D unresolved. The CDR3 has 16 residues. Trimming took off 0 bases at V and 4 bases at J, with 13 bases between the two ends. Looked up from germline, CDR1 is SGHTA and CDR2 is FQGNSA. CDR3 in amino acids: CASSLAGGAYNQPQHF. DNA of the CDR3: TGTGCCAGCAGCTTAGCTGGAGGAGCTTATAATCAGCCCCAGCATTTT. Supplemented by reference TRBV7-2 and TRBJ1-5, the full variable domain reads GAGVSQSPSNKVTEKGKDVELRCDPISGHTALYWYRQSLGQGLEFLIYFQGNSAPDKSGLPSDRFSAERTGGSVSTLTIQRTQQEDSAVYLCASSLAGGAYNQPQHFGDGTRLSIL.

The chain links TRBV5-7 to TRBJ1-3, with D maybe TRBD1 (6 bases). TRBV5-7 is given ORF status, its function remaining uncertain. This CDR3 contains 14 residues. The V gene lost 6 bases and the J gene lost 2 bases, with 12 bases spanning the gap. The chain's CDR3 is CASTRGGPGNTIYF. The CDR3 DNA reads TGTGCCAGCACCCGGGGGGGGCCTGGAAACACCATATATTTT.

This chain uses TRBV30 with TRBJ2-7; 7 nucleotides align to TRBD2. Germline V CDR1 and CDR2: GTSNPN, SVGIG (reference sequence). Trimming removed 8 bases from V and 4 bases from J; junction bases left unmatched: 8. This CDR3 has 12 amino acids. The DNA for the CDR3 is TGTGCCGCCCTAGCGGCCCAGTACGAGCAGTACTTC. As protein: CAALAAQYEQYF.

The chain carries TRBV19 and TRBJ2-2; D remains ambiguous. In germline, CDR1 is LNHDA, CDR2 SQIVND (reference sequence). This CDR3 contains 15 residues. V lost 6 bases to trimming and J lost 0 bases, with 11 bases between them. In nucleotides, the CDR3 is TGTGCCAGTAGCCTCGGGCGCTCGAACACCGGGGAGCTGTTTTTT. It yields the protein CASSLGRSNTGELFF. The full variable domain, its missing parts supplied by reference TRBV19 and TRBJ2-2, is DGGITQSPKYLFRKEGQNVTLSCEQNLNHDAMYWYRQDPGQGLRLIYYSQIVNDFQKGDIAEGYSVSREKKESFPLTVTSAQKNPTAFYLCASSLGRSNTGELFFGEGSRLTVL.